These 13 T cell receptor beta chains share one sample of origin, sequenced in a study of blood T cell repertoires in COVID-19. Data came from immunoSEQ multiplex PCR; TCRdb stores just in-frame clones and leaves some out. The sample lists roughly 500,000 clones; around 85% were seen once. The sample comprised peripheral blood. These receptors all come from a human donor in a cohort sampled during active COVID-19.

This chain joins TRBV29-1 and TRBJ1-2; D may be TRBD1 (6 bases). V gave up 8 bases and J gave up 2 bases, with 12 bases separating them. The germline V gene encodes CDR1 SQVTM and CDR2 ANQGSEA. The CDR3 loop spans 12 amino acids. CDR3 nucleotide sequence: TGCAGCTTAAGGACAGACAACTATGGCTACACCTTC. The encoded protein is CSLRTDNYGYTF.

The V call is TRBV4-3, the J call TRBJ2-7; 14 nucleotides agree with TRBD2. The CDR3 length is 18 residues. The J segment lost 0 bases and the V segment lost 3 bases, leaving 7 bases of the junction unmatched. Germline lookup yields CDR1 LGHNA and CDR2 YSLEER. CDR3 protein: CASSQGLAGVPSSYEQYF. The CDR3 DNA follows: TGCGCCAGCAGCCAGGGACTAGCGGGAGTCCCATCCTCCTACGAGCAGTACTTC.

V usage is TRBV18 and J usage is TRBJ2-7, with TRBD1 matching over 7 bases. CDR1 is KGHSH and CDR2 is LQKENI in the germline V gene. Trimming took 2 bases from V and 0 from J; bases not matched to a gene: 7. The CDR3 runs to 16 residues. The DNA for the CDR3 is TGTGCCAGCTCACCAGGGACAGCCCGGGACTCCTACGAGCAGTACTTC. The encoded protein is CASSPGTARDSYEQYF.

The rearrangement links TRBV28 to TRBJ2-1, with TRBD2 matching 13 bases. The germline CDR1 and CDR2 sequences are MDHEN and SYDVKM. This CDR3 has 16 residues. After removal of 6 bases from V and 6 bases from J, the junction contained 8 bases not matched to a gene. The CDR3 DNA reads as TGTGCCAGCAGCTGGACTAGCGGGAGCGGGGCCAATGAGCAGTTCTTC. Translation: CASSWTSGSGANEQFF.

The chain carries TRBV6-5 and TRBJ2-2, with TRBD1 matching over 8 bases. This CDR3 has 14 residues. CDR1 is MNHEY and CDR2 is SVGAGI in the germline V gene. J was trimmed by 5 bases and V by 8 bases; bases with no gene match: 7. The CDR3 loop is CASAWQGATGELFF. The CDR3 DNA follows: TGTGCCAGCGCTTGGCAGGGGGCGACCGGGGAGCTGTTTTTT.

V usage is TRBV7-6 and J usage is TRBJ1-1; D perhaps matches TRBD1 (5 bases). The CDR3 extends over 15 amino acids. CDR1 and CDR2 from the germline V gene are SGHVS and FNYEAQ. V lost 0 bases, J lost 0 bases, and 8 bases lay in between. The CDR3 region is CASSLAPGMNTEAFF. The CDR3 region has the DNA TGTGCCAGCAGCTTAGCCCCAGGGATGAACACTGAAGCTTTCTTT.

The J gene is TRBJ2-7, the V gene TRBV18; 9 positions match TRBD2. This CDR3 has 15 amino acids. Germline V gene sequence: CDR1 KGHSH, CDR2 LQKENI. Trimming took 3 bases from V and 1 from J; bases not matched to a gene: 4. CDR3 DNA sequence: TGTGCCAGCTCACCGGGACTAGCATCGTCCTACGAGCAGTACTTC. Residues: CASSPGLASSYEQYF.

The CDR3 DNA reads TGTGCCAGTAGTATAGTCTGGACAGGGGCCAATCAGCCCCAGCATTTT. As protein: CASSIVWTGANQPQHF. The chain combines TRBV19 with TRBJ1-5, with 9 bases matching TRBD1. The CDR3 has 16 amino acids. Germline values: CDR1 LNHDA, CDR2 SQIVND (reference sequence). The V and J ends lost 1 base and 3 bases, in that order; junction bases with no gene match: 4.

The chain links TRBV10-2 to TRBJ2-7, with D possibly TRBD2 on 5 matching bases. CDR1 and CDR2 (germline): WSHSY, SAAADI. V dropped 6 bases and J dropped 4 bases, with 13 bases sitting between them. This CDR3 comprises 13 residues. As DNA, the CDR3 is TGCGCCAGCAGGGACTCGGTAGAGTACGAGCAGTACTTC. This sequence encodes CASRDSVEYEQYF.

The DNA for the CDR3 is TGTGCCAGTAGTAGGAGGACAGGGCCGGGTGAGCAGCCCCAGCATTTT. It is translated as CASSRRTGPGEQPQHF. The chain is built from TRBV19 and TRBJ1-5; TRBD1 matches at 8 bases. This CDR3 has 16 residues. J was trimmed by 7 bases and V by 4 bases; bases with no gene match: 12. Germline-derived CDR1 and CDR2 are LNHDA and SQIVND (reference sequence).

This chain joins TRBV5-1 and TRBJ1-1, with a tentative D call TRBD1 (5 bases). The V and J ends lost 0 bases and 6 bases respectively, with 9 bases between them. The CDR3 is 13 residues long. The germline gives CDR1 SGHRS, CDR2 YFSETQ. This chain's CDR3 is CASSLADSPEAFF. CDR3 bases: TGCGCCAGCAGCTTGGCAGACAGTCCTGAAGCTTTCTTT.

The CDR3 sequence is CASRHPPGGQYF. CDR3 nucleotide sequence: TGTGCCAGCCGTCACCCCCCAGGGGGGCAGTACTTC. V usage is TRBV11-2 and J usage is TRBJ2-7; 7 nucleotides agree with TRBD1. The CDR3 totals 12 residues. V shed 8 bases and J 9 bases; nucleotides not matched to a gene: 10. Germline loops: CDR1 SGHAT, CDR2 FQNNGV.

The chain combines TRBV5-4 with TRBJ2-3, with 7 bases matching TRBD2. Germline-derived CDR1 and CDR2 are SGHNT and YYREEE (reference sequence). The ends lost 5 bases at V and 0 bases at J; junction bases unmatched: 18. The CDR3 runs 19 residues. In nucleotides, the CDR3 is TGTGCCAGCAGTTACGGTCCCTTCGCGGGGGTTACTAGCACAGATACGCAGTATTTT. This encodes CASSYGPFAGVTSTDTQYF.